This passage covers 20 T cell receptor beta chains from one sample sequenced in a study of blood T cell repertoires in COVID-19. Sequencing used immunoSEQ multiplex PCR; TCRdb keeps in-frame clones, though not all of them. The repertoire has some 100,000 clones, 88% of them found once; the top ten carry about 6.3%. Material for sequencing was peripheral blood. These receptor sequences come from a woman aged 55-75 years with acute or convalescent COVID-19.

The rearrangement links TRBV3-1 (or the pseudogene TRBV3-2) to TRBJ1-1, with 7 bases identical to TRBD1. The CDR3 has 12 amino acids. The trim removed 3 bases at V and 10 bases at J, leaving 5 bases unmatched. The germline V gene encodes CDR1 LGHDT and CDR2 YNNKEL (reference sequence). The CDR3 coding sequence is TGTGCCAGCAGCCACCAGGGGGGAGTAGCTTTCTTT. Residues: CASSHQGGVAFF.

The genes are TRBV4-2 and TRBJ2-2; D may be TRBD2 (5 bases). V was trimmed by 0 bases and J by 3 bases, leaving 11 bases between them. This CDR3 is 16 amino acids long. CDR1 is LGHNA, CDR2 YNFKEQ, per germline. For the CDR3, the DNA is TGTGCCAGCAGCCAAGATGATATGGAGGACACCGGGGAGCTGTTTTTT. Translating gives CASSQDDMEDTGELFF.

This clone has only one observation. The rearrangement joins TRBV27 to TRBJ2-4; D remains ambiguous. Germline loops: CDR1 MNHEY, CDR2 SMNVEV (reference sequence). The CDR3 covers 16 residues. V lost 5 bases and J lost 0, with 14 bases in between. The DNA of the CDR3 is TGTGCCAGCAGTCCCCTAGGCATACTAGCCAAAAACATTCAGTACTTC. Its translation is CASSPLGILAKNIQYF.

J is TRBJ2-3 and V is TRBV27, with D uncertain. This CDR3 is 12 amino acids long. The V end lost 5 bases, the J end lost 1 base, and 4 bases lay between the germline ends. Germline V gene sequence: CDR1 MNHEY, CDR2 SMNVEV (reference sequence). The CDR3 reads CASSHRTDTQYF. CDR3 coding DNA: TGTGCCAGCAGTCATCGCACAGATACGCAGTATTTT.

The CDR3 sequence is CASSIRTGTYEQYF. The CDR3, as DNA: TGTGCCAGTAGTATAAGGACAGGCACCTACGAGCAGTACTTC. V is TRBV19 and J is TRBJ2-7; 7 bases align to TRBD1. This CDR3 is built from 14 residues. Per the germline V gene, CDR1 is LNHDA and CDR2 is SQIVND (reference sequence). V shed 2 bases, J shed 2 bases, and the junction held 3 bases outside the gene matches.

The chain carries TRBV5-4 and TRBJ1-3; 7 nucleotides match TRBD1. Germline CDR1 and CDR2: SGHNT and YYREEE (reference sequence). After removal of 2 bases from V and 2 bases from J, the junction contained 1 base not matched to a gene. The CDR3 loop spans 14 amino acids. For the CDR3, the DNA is TGTGCCAGCAGCTTTAGGGGGCCTGGAAACACCATATATTTT. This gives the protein CASSFRGPGNTIYF.

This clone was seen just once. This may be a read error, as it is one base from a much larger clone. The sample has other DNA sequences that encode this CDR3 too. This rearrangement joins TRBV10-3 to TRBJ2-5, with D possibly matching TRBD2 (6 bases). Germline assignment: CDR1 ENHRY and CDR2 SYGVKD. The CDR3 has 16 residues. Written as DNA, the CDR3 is TGCGCCATCAGTGAGTCCGGGGCGCGGGGAATGGTGACCCAGTACTTC. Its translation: CAISESGARGMVTQYF.

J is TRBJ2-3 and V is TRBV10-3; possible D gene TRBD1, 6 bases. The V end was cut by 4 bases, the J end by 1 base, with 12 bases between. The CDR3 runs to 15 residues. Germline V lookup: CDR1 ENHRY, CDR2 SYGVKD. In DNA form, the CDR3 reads TGTGCCATCAGTGCTTTGGGACAAGGCACAGATACGCAGTATTTT. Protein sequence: CAISALGQGTDTQYF.

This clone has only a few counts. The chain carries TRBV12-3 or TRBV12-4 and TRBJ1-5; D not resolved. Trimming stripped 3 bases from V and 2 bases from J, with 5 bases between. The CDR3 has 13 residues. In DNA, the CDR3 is TGTGCCAGCAGTTTGTTCGGCAATCAGCCCCAGCATTTT. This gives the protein CASSLFGNQPQHF.

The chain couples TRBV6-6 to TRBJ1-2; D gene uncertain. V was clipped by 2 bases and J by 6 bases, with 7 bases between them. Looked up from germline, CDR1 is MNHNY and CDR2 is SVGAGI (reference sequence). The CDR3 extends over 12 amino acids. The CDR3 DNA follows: TGTGCCAGCAGTTACGCGCGAGATGGCTACACCTTC. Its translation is CASSYARDGYTF.

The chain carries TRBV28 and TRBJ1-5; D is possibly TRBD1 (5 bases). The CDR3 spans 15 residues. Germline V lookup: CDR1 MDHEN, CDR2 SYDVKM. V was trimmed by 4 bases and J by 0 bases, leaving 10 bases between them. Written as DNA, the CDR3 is TGTGCCAGCAGTTATAGGGGTGTTAGCAATCAGCCCCAGCATTTT. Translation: CASSYRGVSNQPQHF.

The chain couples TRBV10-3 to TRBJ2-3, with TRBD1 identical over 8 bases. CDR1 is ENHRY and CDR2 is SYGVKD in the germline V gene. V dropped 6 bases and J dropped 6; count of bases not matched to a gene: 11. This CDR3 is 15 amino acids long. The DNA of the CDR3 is TGTGCCATCAGGCCCCGCGGTCAGGGGGCCGATACGCAGTATTTT. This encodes CAIRPRGQGADTQYF.

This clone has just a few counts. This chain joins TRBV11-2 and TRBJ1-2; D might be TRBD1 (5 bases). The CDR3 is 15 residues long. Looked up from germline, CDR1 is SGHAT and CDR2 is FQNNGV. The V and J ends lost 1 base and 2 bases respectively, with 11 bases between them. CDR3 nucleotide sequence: TGTGCCAGCAGCTTAGTTTCAGGGTGGAACTATGGCTACACCTTC. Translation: CASSLVSGWNYGYTF.

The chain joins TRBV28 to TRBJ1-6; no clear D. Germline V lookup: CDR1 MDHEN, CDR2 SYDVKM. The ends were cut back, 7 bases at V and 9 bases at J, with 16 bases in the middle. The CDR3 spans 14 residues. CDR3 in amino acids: CASTPTGGGSPLHF. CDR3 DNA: TGTGCCAGCACCCCGACGGGCGGAGGTTCACCCCTCCACTTT. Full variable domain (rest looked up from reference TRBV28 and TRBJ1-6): DVKVTQSSRYLVKRTGEKVFLECVQDMDHENMFWYRQDPGLGLRLIYFSYDVKMKEKGDIPEGYSVSREKKERFSLILESASTNQTSMYLCASTPTGGGSPLHFGNGTRLTVT.

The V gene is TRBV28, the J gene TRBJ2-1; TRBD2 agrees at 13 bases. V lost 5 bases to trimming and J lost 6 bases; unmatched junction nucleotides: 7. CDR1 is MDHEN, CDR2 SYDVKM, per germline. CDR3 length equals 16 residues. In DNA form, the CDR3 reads TGTGCCAGCAGTCCACCGGGGACTAGCGGGGTCAATGAGCAGTTCTTC. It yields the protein CASSPPGTSGVNEQFF.

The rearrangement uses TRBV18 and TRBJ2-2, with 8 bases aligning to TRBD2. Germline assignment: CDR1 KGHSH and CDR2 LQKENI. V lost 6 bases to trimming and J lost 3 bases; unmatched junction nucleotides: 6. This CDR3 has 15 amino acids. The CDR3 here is CASSPSGSYTGELFF. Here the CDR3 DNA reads TGTGCCAGCTCTCCGAGCGGGAGCTACACCGGGGAGCTGTTTTTT. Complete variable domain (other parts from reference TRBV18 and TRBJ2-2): NAGVMQNPRHLVRRRGQEARLRCSPMKGHSHVYWYRQLPEEGLKFMVYLQKENIIDESGMPKERFSAEFPKEGPSILRIQQVVRGDSAAYFCASSPSGSYTGELFFGEGSRLTVL.

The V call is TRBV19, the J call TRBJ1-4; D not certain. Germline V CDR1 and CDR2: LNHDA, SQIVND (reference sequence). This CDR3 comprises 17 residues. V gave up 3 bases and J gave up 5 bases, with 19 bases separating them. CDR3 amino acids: CASSMRQLTGYNEKLFF. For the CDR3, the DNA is TGTGCCAGTAGTATGCGGCAGTTGACGGGGTACAATGAAAAACTGTTTTTT.

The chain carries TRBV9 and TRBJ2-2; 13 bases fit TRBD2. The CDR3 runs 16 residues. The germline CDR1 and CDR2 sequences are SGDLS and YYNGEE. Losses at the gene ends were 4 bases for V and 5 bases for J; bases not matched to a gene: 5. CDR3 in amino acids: CASSLTLAGGTGELFF. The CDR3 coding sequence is TGTGCCAGCAGCCTCACACTAGCGGGAGGGACCGGGGAGCTGTTTTTT.

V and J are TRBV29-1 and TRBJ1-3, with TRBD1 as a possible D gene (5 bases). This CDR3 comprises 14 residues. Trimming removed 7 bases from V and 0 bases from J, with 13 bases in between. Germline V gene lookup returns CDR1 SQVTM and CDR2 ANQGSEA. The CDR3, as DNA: TGCAGCGGCCGACAGTCCTCCTCTGGAAACACCATATATTTT. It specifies CSGRQSSSGNTIYF.

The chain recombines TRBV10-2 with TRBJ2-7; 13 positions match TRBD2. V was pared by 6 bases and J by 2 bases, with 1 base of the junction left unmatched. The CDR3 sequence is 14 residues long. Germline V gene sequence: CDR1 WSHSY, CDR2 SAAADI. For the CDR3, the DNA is TGCGCCAGCAGCGGGACTAGCGGGGCCTACGAGCAGTACTTC. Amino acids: CASSGTSGAYEQYF.